The source of this T cell receptor (beta chain) is a study of Ad26.COV2.S vaccination and SARS-CoV-2 variants. About the study: Ad26.COV2.S was injected intramuscularly once or twice, 56 days apart. Study-level findings and limits: Vaccine recipients surpassed placebo recipients in spike-specific TCR breadth. Vaccinees and placebo recipients showed similar non-spike TCR breadth.

The CDR3 loop spans 13 amino acids. The V and J ends lost 5 bases and 1 base respectively, with 8 bases between them. Germline V gene sequence: CDR1 SGHAT, CDR2 FQDESV (reference sequence). A note on this clone: Antigen specificity is unknown.

The table came from immunoSEQ multiplex PCR; TCRdb's copy has only in-frame clones and leaves some out. Of a few hundred thousand clones listed, about 91% are singletons. Treatment noted: roughly 20 received Ad26.COV2.S at low or high dose, single or two shots; 5 received placebo; per-sample allocation not given. Following the first vaccine or placebo injection, samples were taken on day 63. This receptor was identified in a person aged 18 to 65 who received the Ad26.COV2.S COVID-19 vaccine or a placebo. The chain recombines TRBV11-1 with TRBJ1-1; D is ambiguous. This specimen consisted of peripheral blood, obtained in a trial of Ad26.COV2.S vaccine versus placebo. In DNA, the CDR3 is TGTGCCAGCAGCACCCGGGAGAACACTGAAGCTTTCTTT. This codes for CASSTRENTEAFF.